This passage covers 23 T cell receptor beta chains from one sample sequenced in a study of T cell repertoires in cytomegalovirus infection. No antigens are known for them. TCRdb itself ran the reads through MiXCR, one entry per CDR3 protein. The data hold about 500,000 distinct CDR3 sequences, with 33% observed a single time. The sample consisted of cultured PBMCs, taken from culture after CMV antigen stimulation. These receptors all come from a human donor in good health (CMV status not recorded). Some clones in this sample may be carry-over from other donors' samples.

CDR3 loop: CASSLEGRGTEKLFF. CDR3 coding DNA: TGTGCCAGCAGCTTAGAGGGTCGGGGTACTGAAAAACTGTTTTTT. The chain recombines TRBV7-6 with TRBJ1-4; D call uncertain. The CDR3 sequence is 15 residues long. Germline CDR1 and CDR2: SGHVS and FNYEAQ. The ends were cut back, 1 base at V and 7 bases at J, with 13 bases in the middle.

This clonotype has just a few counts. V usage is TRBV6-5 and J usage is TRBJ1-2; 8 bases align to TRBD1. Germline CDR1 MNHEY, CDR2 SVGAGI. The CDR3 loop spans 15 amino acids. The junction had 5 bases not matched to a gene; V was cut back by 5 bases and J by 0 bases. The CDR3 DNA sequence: TGTGCCAGCAGTCGCGGACAGGGAGCTAACTATGGCTACACCTTC. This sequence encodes CASSRGQGANYGYTF.

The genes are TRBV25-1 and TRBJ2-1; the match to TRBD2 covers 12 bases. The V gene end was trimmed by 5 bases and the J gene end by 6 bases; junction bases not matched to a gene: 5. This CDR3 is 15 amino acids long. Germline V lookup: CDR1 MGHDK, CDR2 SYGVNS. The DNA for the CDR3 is TGTGCCAGCAGTTCCCGGGGACTAGCGGGCAATGAGCAGTTCTTC. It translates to CASSSRGLAGNEQFF.

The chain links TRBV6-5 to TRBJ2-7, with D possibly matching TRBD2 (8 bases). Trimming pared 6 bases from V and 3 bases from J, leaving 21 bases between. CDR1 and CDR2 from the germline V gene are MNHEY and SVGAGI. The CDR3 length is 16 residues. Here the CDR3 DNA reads TGTGCCAGCAGCAACGAGGGGGCGGGGGGTAACTACGAGCAGTACGTC. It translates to CASSNEGAGGNYEQYV.

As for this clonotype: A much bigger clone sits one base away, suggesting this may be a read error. The CDR3, as DNA: TGTGCCAGCAGCCGCCAGACAGCGAGAGATACGCAGTATTTT. The encoded protein is CASSRQTARDTQYF. The chain carries TRBV7-2 and TRBJ2-3, with a possible D match to TRBD1 (5 bases). The ends were cut back, 5 bases at V and 5 bases at J, with 14 bases in the middle. CDR1 is SGHTA, CDR2 FQGNSA, per germline. The CDR3 is 14 residues long.

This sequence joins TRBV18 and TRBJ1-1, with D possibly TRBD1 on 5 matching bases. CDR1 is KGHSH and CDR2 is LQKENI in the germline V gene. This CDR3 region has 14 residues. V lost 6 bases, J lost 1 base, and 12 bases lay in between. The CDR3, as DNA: TGTGCCAGCTCGAAAACCAGGGAGAACACTGAAGCTTTCTTT. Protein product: CASSKTRENTEAFF.

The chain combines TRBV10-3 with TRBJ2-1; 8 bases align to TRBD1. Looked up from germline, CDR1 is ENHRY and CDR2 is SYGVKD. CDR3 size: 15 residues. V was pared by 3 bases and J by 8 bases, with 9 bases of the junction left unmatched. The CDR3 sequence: CAISDGQGVPHEQFF. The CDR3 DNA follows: TGTGCCATCAGTGATGGACAGGGAGTCCCACATGAGCAGTTCTTC.

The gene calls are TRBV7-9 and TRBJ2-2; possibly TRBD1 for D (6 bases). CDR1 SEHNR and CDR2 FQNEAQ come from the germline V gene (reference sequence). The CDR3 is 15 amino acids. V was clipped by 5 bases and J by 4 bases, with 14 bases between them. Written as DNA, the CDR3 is TGTGCCAGCAGCCCCGCTCCCAGGGGCACCGGGGAGCTGTTTTTT. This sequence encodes CASSPAPRGTGELFF.

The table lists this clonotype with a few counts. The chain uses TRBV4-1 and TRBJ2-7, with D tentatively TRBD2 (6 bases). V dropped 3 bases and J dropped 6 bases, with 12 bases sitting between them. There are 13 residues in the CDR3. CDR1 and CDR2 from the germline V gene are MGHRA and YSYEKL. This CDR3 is CASSQRDVGEQYV. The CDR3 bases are TGCGCCAGCAGCCAGCGGGACGTCGGCGAGCAGTACGTC.

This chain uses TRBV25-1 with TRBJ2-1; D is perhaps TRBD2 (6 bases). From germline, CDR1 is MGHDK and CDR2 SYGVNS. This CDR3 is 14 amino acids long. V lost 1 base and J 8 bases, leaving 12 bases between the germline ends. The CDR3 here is CASSEWSGGDEQFF. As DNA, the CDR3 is TGTGCCAGCAGTGAATGGTCCGGGGGAGATGAGCAGTTCTTC.

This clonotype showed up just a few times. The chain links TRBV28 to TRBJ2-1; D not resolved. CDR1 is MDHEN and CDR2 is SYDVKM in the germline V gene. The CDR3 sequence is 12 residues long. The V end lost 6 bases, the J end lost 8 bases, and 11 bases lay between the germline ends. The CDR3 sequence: CASSRRWDEQFF. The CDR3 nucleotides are TGTGCCAGCAGCCGCCGGTGGGATGAGCAGTTCTTC.

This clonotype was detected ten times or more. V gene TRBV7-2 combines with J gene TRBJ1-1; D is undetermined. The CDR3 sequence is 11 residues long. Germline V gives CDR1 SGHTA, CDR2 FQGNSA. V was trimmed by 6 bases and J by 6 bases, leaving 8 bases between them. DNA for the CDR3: TGTGCCAGCAGATCAGGAGCTGAAGCTTTCTTT. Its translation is CASRSGAEAFF.

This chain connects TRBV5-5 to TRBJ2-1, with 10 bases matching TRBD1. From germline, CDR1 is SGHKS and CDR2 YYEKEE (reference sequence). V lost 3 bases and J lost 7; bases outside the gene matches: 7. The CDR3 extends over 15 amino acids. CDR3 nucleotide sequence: TGTGCCAGCAGCTATGACAGGGGGCAAATGAATGAGCAGTTCTTC. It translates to CASSYDRGQMNEQFF. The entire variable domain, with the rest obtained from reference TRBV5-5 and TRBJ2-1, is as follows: DAGVTQSPTHLIKTRGQQVTLRCSPISGHKSVSWYQQVLGQGPQFIFQYYEKEERGRGNFPDRFSARQFPNYSSELNVNALLLGDSALYLCASSYDRGQMNEQFFGPGTRLTVL.

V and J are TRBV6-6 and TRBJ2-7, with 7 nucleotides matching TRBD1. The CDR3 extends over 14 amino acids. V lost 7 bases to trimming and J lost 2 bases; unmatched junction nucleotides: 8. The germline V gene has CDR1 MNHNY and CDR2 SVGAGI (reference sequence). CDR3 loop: CASNRQGFTYEQYF. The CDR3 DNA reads TGTGCCAGCAACCGACAGGGTTTTACCTACGAGCAGTACTTC.

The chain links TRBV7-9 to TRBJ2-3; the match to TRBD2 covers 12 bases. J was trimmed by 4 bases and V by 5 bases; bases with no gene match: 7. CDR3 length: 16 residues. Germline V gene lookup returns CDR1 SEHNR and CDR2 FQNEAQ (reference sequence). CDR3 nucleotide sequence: TGTGCCAGCAGCCTAAGACTAGCGGGAGTTGCAGATACGCAGTATTTT. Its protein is CASSLRLAGVADTQYF.

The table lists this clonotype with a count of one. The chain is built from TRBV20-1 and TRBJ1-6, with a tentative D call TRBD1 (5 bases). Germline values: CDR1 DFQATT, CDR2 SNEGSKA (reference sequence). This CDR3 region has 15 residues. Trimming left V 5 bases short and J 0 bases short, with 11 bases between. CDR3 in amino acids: CSAPEGSSYNSPLHF. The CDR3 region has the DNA TGCAGTGCTCCTGAGGGGAGCTCCTATAATTCACCCCTCCACTTT.

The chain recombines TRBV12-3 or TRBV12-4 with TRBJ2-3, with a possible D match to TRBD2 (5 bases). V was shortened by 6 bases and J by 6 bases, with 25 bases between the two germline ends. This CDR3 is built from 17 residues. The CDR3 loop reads CASRLGVGSESPDTQYF. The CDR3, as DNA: TGTGCCAGCAGGTTGGGAGTCGGCAGTGAATCCCCCGATACGCAGTATTTT.

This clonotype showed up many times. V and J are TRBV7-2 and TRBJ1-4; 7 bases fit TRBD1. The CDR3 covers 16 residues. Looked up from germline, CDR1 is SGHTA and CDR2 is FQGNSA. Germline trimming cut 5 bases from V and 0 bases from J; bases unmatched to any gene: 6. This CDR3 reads CASSPGQVATNEKLFF. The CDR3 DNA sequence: TGTGCCAGCAGCCCAGGACAGGTAGCAACTAATGAAAAACTGTTTTTT. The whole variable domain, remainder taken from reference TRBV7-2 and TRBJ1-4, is GAGVSQSPSNKVTEKGKDVELRCDPISGHTALYWYRQSLGQGLEFLIYFQGNSAPDKSGLPSDRFSAERTGGSVSTLTIQRTQQEDSAVYLCASSPGQVATNEKLFFGSGTQLSVL.

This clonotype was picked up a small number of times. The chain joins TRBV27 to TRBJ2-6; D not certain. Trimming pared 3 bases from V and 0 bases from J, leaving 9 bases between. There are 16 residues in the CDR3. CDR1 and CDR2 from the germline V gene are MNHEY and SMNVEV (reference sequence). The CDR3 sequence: CASSLNSPSGANVLTF. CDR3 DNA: TGTGCCAGCAGTTTGAACAGTCCCTCTGGGGCCAACGTCCTGACTTTC.

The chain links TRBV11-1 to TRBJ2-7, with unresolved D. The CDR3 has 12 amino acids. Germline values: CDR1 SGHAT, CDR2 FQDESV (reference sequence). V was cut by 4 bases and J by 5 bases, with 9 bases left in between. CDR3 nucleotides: TGTGCCAGCAGCTCCGGACGCAACGAGCAGTACTTC. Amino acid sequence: CASSSGRNEQYF.

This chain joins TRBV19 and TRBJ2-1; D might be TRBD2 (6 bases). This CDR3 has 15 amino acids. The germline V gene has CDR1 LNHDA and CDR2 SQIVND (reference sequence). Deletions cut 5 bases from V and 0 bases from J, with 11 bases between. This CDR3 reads CASSRGTSSYNEQFF. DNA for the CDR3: TGTGCCAGTAGTCGCGGGACGAGCTCCTACAATGAGCAGTTCTTC.

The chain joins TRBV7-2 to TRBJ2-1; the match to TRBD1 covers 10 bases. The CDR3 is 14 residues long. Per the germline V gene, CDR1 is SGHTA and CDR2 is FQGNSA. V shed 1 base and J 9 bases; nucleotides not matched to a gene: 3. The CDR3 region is CASSLGGQGSEQFF. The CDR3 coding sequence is TGTGCCAGCAGCTTAGGGGGACAGGGGTCTGAGCAGTTCTTC.

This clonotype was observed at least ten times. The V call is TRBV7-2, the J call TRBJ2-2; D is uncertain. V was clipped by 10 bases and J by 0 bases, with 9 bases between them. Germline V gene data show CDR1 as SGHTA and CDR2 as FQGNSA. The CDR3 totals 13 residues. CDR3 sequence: CATNAPNTGELFF. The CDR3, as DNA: TGTGCCACCAACGCTCCGAACACCGGGGAGCTGTTTTTT.